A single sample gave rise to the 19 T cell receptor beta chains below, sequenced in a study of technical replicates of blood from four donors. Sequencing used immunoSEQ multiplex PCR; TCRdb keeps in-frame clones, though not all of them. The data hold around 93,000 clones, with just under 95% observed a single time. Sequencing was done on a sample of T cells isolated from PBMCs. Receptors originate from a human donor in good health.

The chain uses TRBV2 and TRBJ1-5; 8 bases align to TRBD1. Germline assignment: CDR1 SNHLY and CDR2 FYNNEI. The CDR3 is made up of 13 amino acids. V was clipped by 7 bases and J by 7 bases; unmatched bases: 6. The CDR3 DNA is TGTGCCAGCATAGAAACAGGGGGGCAGCCCCAGCATTTT. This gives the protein CASIETGGQPQHF. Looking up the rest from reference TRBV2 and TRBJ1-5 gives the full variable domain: EPEVTQTPSHQVTQMGQEVILRCVPISNHLYFYWYRQILGQKVEFLVSFYNNEISEKSEIFDDQFSVERPDGSNFTLKIRSTKLEDSAMYFCASIETGGQPQHFGDGTRLSIL.

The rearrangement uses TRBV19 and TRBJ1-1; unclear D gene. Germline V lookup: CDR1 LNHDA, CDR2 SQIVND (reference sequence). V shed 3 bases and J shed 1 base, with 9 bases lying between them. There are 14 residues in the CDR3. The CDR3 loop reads CASSIWAANTEAFF. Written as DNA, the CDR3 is TGTGCCAGTAGTATCTGGGCCGCGAACACTGAAGCTTTCTTT.

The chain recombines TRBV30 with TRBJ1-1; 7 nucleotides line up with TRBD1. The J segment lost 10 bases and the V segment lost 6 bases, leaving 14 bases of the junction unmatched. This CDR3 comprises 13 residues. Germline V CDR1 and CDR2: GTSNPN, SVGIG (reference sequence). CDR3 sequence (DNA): TGTGCCTGCCGCCTAACAGGGGACCCCCTAGCTTTCTTT. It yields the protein CACRLTGDPLAFF.

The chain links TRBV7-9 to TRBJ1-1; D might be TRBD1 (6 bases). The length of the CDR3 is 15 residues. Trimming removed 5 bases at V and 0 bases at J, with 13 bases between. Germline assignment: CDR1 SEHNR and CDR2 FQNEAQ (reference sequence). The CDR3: CASSAVGHLNTEAFF. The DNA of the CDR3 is TGTGCCAGCAGCGCCGTGGGACACCTGAACACTGAAGCTTTCTTT. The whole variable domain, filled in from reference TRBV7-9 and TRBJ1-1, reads DTGVSQNPRHKITKRGQNVTFRCDPISEHNRLYWYRQTLGQGPEFLTYFQNEAQLEKSRLLSDRFSAERPKGSFSTLEIQRTEQGDSAMYLCASSAVGHLNTEAFFGQGTRLTVV.

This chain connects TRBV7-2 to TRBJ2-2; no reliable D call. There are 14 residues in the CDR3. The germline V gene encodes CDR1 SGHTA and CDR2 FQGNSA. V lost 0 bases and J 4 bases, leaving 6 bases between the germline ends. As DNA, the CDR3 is TGTGCCAGCAGCTTAGCGGTCGGCACCGGGGAGCTGTTTTTT. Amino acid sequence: CASSLAVGTGELFF.

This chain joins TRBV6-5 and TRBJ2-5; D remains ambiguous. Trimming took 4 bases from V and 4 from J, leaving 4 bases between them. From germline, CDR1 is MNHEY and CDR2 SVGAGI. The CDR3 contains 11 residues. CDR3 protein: CASSSLETQYF. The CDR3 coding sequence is TGTGCCAGCAGTTCCTTAGAGACCCAGTACTTC.

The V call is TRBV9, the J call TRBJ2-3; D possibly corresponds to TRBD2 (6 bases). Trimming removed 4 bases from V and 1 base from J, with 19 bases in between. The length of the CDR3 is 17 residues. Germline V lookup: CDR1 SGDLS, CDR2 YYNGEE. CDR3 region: CASSSSHGSGGTDTQYF. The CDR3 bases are TGTGCCAGCAGCTCAAGTCACGGTAGCGGAGGCACAGATACGCAGTATTTT.

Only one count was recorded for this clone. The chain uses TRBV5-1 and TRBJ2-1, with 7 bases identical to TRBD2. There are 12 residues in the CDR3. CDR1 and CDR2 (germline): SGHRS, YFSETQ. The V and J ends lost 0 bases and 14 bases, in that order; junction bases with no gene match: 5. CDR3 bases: TGCGCCAGCAGCTTGGAACTAGCGTTAAAGTTCTTC. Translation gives CASSLELALKFF.

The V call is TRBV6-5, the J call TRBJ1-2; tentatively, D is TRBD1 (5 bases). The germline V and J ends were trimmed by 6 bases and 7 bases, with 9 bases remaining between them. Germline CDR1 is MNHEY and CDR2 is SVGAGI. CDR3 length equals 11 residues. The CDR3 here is CASSPGGGYTF. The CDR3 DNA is TGTGCCAGCAGCCCCGGGGGTGGCTACACCTTC.

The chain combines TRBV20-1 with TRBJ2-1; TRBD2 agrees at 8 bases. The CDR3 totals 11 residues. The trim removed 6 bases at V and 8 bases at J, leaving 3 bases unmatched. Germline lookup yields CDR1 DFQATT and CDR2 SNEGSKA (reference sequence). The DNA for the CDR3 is TGCAGTGCGGCGGGAGGCTATGAGCAGTTCTTC. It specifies CSAAGGYEQFF.

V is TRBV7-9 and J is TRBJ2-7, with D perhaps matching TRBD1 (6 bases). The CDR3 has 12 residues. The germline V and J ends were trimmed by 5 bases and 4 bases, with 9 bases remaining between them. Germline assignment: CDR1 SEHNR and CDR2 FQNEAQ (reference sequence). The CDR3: CASSPTGYEQYF. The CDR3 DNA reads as TGTGCCAGCAGCCCTACAGGGTACGAGCAGTACTTC.

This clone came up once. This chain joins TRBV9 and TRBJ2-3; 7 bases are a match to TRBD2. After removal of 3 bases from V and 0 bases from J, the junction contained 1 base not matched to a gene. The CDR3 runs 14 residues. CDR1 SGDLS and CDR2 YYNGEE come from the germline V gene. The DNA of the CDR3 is TGTGCCAGCAGCGCTAGCGGTAGCACAGATACGCAGTATTTT. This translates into CASSASGSTDTQYF.

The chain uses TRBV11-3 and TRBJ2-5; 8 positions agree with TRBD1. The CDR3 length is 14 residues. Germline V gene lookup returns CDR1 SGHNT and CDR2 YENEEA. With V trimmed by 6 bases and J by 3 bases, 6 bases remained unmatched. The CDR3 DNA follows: TGTGCCAGCAGGAAATACAGGGGGAAAGAGACCCAGTACTTC. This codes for CASRKYRGKETQYF.

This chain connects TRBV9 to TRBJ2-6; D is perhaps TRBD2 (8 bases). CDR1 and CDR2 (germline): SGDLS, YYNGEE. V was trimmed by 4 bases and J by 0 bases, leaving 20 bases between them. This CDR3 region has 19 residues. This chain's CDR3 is CASSRRGDRVISGANVLTF. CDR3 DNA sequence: TGTGCCAGCAGCCGGCGGGGGGACAGAGTAATCTCTGGGGCCAACGTCCTGACTTTC.

The chain's CDR3 is CASSPSTPQGEQYF. The CDR3 bases are TGTGCCAGCAGTCCCTCTACCCCCCAGGGAGAGCAGTACTTC. The chain recombines TRBV6-5 with TRBJ2-7; possibly TRBD1 for D (5 bases). CDR3 size: 14 residues. Germline lookup yields CDR1 MNHEY and CDR2 SVGAGI. V was pared by 5 bases and J by 7 bases, with 18 bases between.

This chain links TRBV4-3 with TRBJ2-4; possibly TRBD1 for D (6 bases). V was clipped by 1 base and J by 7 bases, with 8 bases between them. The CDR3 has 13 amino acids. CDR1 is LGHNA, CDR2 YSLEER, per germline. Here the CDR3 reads CASSQAQGNIQYF. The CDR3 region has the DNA TGCGCCAGCAGCCAAGCACAGGGCAACATTCAGTACTTC.

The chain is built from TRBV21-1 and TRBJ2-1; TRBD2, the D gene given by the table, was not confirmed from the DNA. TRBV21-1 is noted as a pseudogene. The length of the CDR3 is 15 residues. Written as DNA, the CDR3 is TGTGCCAGCAGTCGAGGACTAGCGGGAGTGAATGAGCAGTTCTTC. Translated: CASSRGLAGVNEQFF.

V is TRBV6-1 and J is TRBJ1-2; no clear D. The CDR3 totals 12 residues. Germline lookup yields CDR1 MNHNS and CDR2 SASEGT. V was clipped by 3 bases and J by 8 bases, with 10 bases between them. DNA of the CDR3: TGTGCCAGCAGTGAGCCGTATCGGGGCTACACCTTC. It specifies CASSEPYRGYTF.

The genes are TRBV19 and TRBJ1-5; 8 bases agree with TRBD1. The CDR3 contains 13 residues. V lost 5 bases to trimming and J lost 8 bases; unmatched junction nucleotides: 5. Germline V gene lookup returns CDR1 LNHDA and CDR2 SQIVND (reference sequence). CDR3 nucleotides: TGTGCCAGTAGTGGGGACAGGTTGGAGCCCCAGCATTTT. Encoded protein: CASSGDRLEPQHF.